This paragraph covers one T cell receptor beta chain sequence. Its cognate antigen is unknown. The protocol was immunoSEQ multiplex PCR, while the TCRdb copy is restricted to in-frame clones and leaves out a portion. Of about 110,000 clones in the sample, roughly 90% were seen once. These data come from a study of a mutant IDH1 vaccine in newly diagnosed glioma. Time point in this sample: week 11, during vaccination. Doses consisted of 300 ug of mutant IDH1 20-mer peptide each, paired with topical imiquimod. Per the germline V gene, CDR1 is MDHEN and CDR2 is SYDVKM. Trimming removed 1 base at V and 5 bases at J, with 3 bases between. This CDR3 is built from 11 residues.

This rearrangement joins TRBV28 to TRBJ2-7; D ambiguous. This TCR was sampled from a woman aged 50 to 65 with glioma. The sample was PBMCs, taken from a glioma patient whose treatment included an IDH1 peptide vaccine. Here the CDR3 DNA reads TGTGCCAGCAGTTTATTAGACGAGCAGTACTTC. Residues: CASSLLDEQYF.